This passage covers 5 T cell receptor beta chains from one sample sequenced in a study of T cells in Graves' hyperthyroidism and ophthalmopathy. RNA transcripts served as the template for amplifying TCR beta CDR3 regions. During a first-round RT-PCR of the TCR CDR3, the HTBI primer set was used. TCRdb re-called the multiplex PCR reads through MiXCR, storing one row per CDR3 protein. The data hold about 500,000 distinct CDR3 sequences, with 16% observed a single time. Sequences were obtained from blood. These receptors came from a woman under 30 with Graves' hyperthyroidism.

In this sample, this clonotype turned up a few times. The chain joins TRBV6-1 to TRBJ2-7; TRBD1 matches 8 bases. This CDR3 has 13 amino acids. J was trimmed by 5 bases and V by 10 bases; bases with no gene match: 10. Germline lookup yields CDR1 MNHNS and CDR2 SASEGT. The CDR3 DNA reads as TGTGCCAACTCGGGACAGGAAGTCGACGAGCAGTACTTC. Translated: CANSGQEVDEQYF.

This clonotype was observed a handful of times. The chain uses TRBV20-1 and TRBJ2-5, with unresolved D. V was clipped by 3 bases and J by 2 bases, with 13 bases between them. This CDR3 is built from 14 residues. Germline lookup yields CDR1 DFQATT and CDR2 SNEGSKA (reference sequence). CDR3 coding DNA: TGCAGTGCTAGCAATTTGGACGGGCAAGAGACCCAGTACTTC. It encodes CSASNLDGQETQYF.

This clonotype was seen many times. The V and J genes are TRBV6-1 and TRBJ2-3; 9 nucleotides line up with TRBD1. CDR3 length: 17 residues. The germline V gene has CDR1 MNHNS and CDR2 SASEGT. V trimming: 5 bases; J trimming: 1 base; junction bases outside the gene matches: 10. This CDR3 is CASSPRLGTGRTDTQYF. DNA of the CDR3: TGTGCCAGCAGTCCCAGGCTAGGGACAGGGCGCACAGATACGCAGTATTTT.

At least ten counts were recorded for this clonotype. V gene TRBV6-2 or TRBV6-3 combines with J gene TRBJ2-7; a possible D gene is TRBD2 (6 bases). Germline lookup yields CDR1 MNHEY and CDR2 SVGEGT. Trimming stripped 3 bases from V and 0 bases from J, with 15 bases between. The CDR3 consists of 16 residues. The CDR3 here is CASSYSVAEVSYEQYF. In DNA, the CDR3 is TGTGCCAGCAGTTATTCCGTAGCGGAGGTCTCCTACGAGCAGTACTTC.

The chain has TRBV15 and TRBJ2-1; D is uncertain. The germline V gene has CDR1 LNHNV and CDR2 YYDKDF (reference sequence). The CDR3 runs to 20 residues. The V gene lost 0 bases and the J gene lost 3 bases, with 24 bases spanning the gap. The CDR3 DNA reads TGTGCCACCAGCAGAGATCGATTAGGCCAAGATCTACCGGGCTACAATGAGCAGTTCTTC. It yields the protein CATSRDRLGQDLPGYNEQFF. Together with reference TRBV15 and TRBJ2-1, the CDR3 gives the full variable domain: DAMVIQNPRYQVTQFGKPVTLSCSQTLNHNVMYWYQQKSSQAPKLLFHYYDKDFNNEADTPDNFQSRRPNTSFCFLDIRSPGLGDTAMYLCATSRDRLGQDLPGYNEQFFGPGTRLTVL.